The next 17 T cell receptor beta chains were all read from a single sample in a study of T cell responses to AZD1222 COVID-19 vaccine. Data came from immunoSEQ multiplex PCR; TCRdb stores just in-frame clones and leaves some out. The table lists approximately 150,000 clones, approximately 90% of them singletons. This specimen consisted of peripheral blood, obtained on day 0 of AZD1222 vaccination. These receptors were taken from an adult in good health.

The chain uses TRBV15 and TRBJ2-1; D is perhaps TRBD2 (5 bases). V shed 0 bases and J shed 2 bases, with 11 bases lying between them. Per germline, CDR1 LNHNV and CDR2 YYDKDF (reference sequence). The CDR3 runs 16 residues. CDR3 protein: CATSRDATNPYNEQFF. In DNA, the CDR3 is TGTGCCACCAGCAGAGATGCGACTAACCCCTACAATGAGCAGTTCTTC.

CDR3 region: CASSNDGRIGETQYF. CDR3 coding DNA: TGTGCCAGCAGCAACGACGGGAGAATTGGAGAGACCCAGTACTTC. The chain carries TRBV11-2 and TRBJ2-5; a weak D match, TRBD2 (6 bases). This CDR3 comprises 15 residues. V dropped 5 bases and J dropped 4 bases, with 17 bases sitting between them. Germline V gene sequence: CDR1 SGHAT, CDR2 FQNNGV.

Concerning this clone: Sequence at one end of the junction differs from germline and may be a read error. This rearrangement joins TRBV3-1 (or the pseudogene TRBV3-2) to TRBJ2-1, with 11 bases matching TRBD2. CDR3 size: 18 residues. Germline V lookup: CDR1 LGHDT, CDR2 YNNKEL (reference sequence). CDR3 sequence: CASTQDTLAGGESDEQFF. The CDR3, as DNA: TGTGCCAGCACCCAAGACACTTTAGCGGGAGGGGAGTCGGATGAGCAGTTCTTC.

The chain uses TRBV29-1 and TRBJ2-5; 9 nucleotides agree with TRBD1. This CDR3 spans 14 amino acids. The germline V gene has CDR1 SQVTM and CDR2 ANQGSEA. The CDR3 loop reads CSFWYRGQRETQYF. The CDR3, as DNA: TGCAGTTTTTGGTACAGGGGGCAACGGGAGACCCAGTACTTC.

The gene calls are TRBV6-5 and TRBJ2-7, with TRBD2 matching 8 bases. The V segment lost 2 bases and the J segment 6 bases; nucleotides outside the gene matches: 6. Germline V gives CDR1 MNHEY, CDR2 SVGAGI. CDR3 length: 14 residues. The CDR3 reads CASSYATSDSEQYF. The CDR3 DNA follows: TGTGCCAGCAGTTACGCGACTAGCGACAGCGAGCAGTACTTC.

V usage is TRBV27 and J usage is TRBJ1-1; a weak D match, TRBD1 (5 bases). Trimming removed 2 bases from V and 0 bases from J, with 16 bases in between. Germline V CDR1 and CDR2: MNHEY, SMNVEV (reference sequence). This CDR3 has 17 amino acids. DNA of the CDR3: TGTGCCAGCAGTTTAAGGGAGGGGATTGGGTTGAACACTGAAGCTTTCTTT. This sequence encodes CASSLREGIGLNTEAFF.

The rearrangement joins TRBV5-1 to TRBJ2-2; D is perhaps TRBD2 (6 bases). Germline assignment: CDR1 SGHRS and CDR2 YFSETQ. This CDR3 is 20 amino acids long. V was clipped by 0 bases and J by 1 base, with 22 bases between them. CDR3 nucleotides: TGCGCCAGCAGCTTGGCCGAGGTGAAATTCGCGGGACGGAACACCGGGGAGCTGTTTTTT. It codes for CASSLAEVKFAGRNTGELFF.

CDR3 bases: TGTGCCAGCAGTAGGTCTACCAGCGGCTATGGCTACACCTTC. This gives the protein CASSRSTSGYGYTF. V gene TRBV7-8 combines with J gene TRBJ1-2; D gene ambiguous. The germline V gene encodes CDR1 SGHVS and CDR2 FQNEAQ. CDR3 size: 14 residues. Trimming left V 6 bases short and J 4 bases short, with 15 bases between.

V gene TRBV3-1 (or the pseudogene TRBV3-2) combines with J gene TRBJ1-3; D possibly corresponds to TRBD1 (5 bases). CDR3 length: 14 amino acids. Trimming took off 6 bases at V and 3 bases at J, with 12 bases between the two ends. Germline V gene lookup returns CDR1 LGHDT and CDR2 YNNKEL (reference sequence). For the CDR3, the DNA is TGTGCCAGCAGTTCAACAGGTGGTGGAAACACCATATATTTT. It encodes CASSSTGGGNTIYF.

CDR3: CASSPRLALDTQYF. In DNA form, the CDR3 reads TGTGCCAGCAGCCCAAGACTAGCGTTAGATACGCAGTATTTT. The rearrangement uses TRBV14 and TRBJ2-3; 8 positions agree with TRBD2. Looked up from germline, CDR1 is SGHDN and CDR2 is FVKESK. The ends lost 4 bases at V and 5 bases at J; junction bases unmatched: 5. CDR3 length equals 14 residues.

The chain recombines TRBV6-5 with TRBJ2-5; D is unresolved. The V end was cut by 6 bases, the J end by 0 bases, with 8 bases between. This CDR3 is built from 13 residues. Germline CDR1 and CDR2: MNHEY and SVGAGI. The CDR3 region has the DNA TGTGCCAGCAGCCTCCACAACCAAGAGACCCAGTACTTC. It translates to CASSLHNQETQYF.

The gene calls are TRBV7-9 and TRBJ1-4; 7 bases fit TRBD1. Germline lookup yields CDR1 SEHNR and CDR2 FQNEAQ (reference sequence). The CDR3 has 15 amino acids. With 4 bases clipped from V and 5 bases from J, the junction kept 7 bases outside the gene matches. The CDR3 nucleotides are TGTGCCAGCAGCTCTCCGGGACAGCTAAATGAAAAACTGTTTTTT. It codes for CASSSPGQLNEKLFF.

This chain connects TRBV11-2 to TRBJ1-3; perhaps TRBD1 as D (6 bases). With 3 bases removed from V and 4 bases from J, the gap between germline ends came to 7 bases. Germline lookup yields CDR1 SGHAT and CDR2 FQNNGV. The CDR3 consists of 13 residues. The CDR3 loop reads CASSFDRGNTIYF. For the CDR3, the DNA is TGTGCCAGCAGCTTCGACAGGGGAAACACCATATATTTT.

This chain connects TRBV5-4 to TRBJ1-1; 7 bases are a match to TRBD1. CDR3 length equals 14 residues. V lost 4 bases and J lost 0; bases outside the gene matches: 3. CDR1 and CDR2 (germline): SGHNT, YYREEE (reference sequence). CDR3 amino acids: CASSNGQVNTEAFF. The CDR3 DNA is TGTGCCAGCAGCAATGGACAGGTGAACACTGAAGCTTTCTTT.

For this clone: Other DNA sequences within the sample encode an identical CDR3. The CDR3 region is CASRTVNTEAFF. CDR3 nucleotide sequence: TGTGCCAGCCGGACAGTGAACACTGAAGCTTTCTTT. V and J are TRBV6-5 and TRBJ1-1; perhaps TRBD1 as D (6 bases). V gave up 8 bases and J gave up 0 bases, with 7 bases separating them. CDR3 size: 12 residues. CDR1 and CDR2 from the germline V gene are MNHEY and SVGAGI.

The chain uses TRBV5-1 and TRBJ2-2; 11 bases align to TRBD2. Per germline, CDR1 SGHRS and CDR2 YFSETQ. Germline trimming cut 5 bases from V and 7 bases from J; bases unmatched to any gene: 7. The CDR3 runs 15 residues. In DNA, the CDR3 is TGCGCCAGCAGTGAAGGACTAGCGGGTGTCGGGGAGCTGTTTTTT. This gives the protein CASSEGLAGVGELFF.

The chain joins TRBV5-1 to TRBJ2-7; D is uncertain. Trimming removed 0 bases from V and 6 bases from J, with 10 bases in between. This CDR3 contains 13 residues. Germline-derived CDR1 and CDR2 are SGHRS and YFSETQ. As DNA, the CDR3 is TGCGCCAGCAGCTTGGATAACGCTCTCGAGCAGTACTTC. Its protein is CASSLDNALEQYF.